These 7 T cell receptor beta chains originate from one sample sequenced in a study of CD8+CD57+ T cells in acquired aplastic anemia. Researchers used genomic DNA as the template to profile TCR beta VDJ and CDR3. TCRdb re-analysed the reads in MiXCR, keeping a single row per CDR3 protein. Of roughly 130,000 distinct CDR3 sequences in the sample, around 48% were seen once. The source material was sorted CD4+, CD8+, or CD8+CD57+ T cells (not recorded which) from PBMCs. The receptors were gathered from a human donor in good health, serving as a control.

This chain connects TRBV19 to TRBJ2-2, with TRBD2 identical over 8 bases. Trimming took 1 base from V and 4 from J; bases not matched to a gene: 2. This CDR3 comprises 15 residues. In germline, CDR1 is LNHDA, CDR2 SQIVND (reference sequence). CDR3 nucleotide sequence: TGTGCCAGTAGTATAGGAGCGGGAGTCACCGGGGAGCTGTTTTTT. This codes for CASSIGAGVTGELFF.

This clonotype appeared a few times. A much more abundant neighbour one base away suggests this may be a read error. CDR3 DNA: TGTGCCAGCAGCTCAGGGACAGGGTACTACGAGCAGTACTTC. It specifies CASSSGTGYYEQYF. The chain has TRBV11-2 and TRBJ2-7; the match to TRBD1 covers 9 bases. J was trimmed by 3 bases and V by 4 bases; bases with no gene match: 4. This CDR3 is built from 14 residues. Germline assignment: CDR1 SGHAT and CDR2 FQNNGV.

This chain links TRBV7-9 with TRBJ2-7, with D tentatively TRBD1 or TRBD2 (5 bases each). Germline CDR1 SEHNR, CDR2 FQNEAQ (reference sequence). The CDR3 consists of 12 residues. V lost 8 bases to trimming and J lost 5 bases, with 13 bases between them. CDR3 sequence reads: CASRYGAHEQYF. CDR3 in DNA: TGTGCCAGCCGGTACGGGGCCCACGAGCAGTACTTC.

The chain is built from TRBV20-1 and TRBJ1-2; 7 bases are shared with TRBD1. The CDR3 spans 12 residues. Germline V CDR1 and CDR2: DFQATT, SNEGSKA (reference sequence). The J segment lost 5 bases and the V segment lost 4 bases, leaving 4 bases of the junction unmatched. This CDR3 reads CSAIGTEYGYTF. In DNA, the CDR3 is TGCAGTGCTATCGGGACAGAGTATGGCTACACCTTC.

There are many counts of this clonotype. V and J are TRBV12-5 and TRBJ2-7; 7 bases match TRBD2. The CDR3 extends over 13 amino acids. Germline lookup yields CDR1 LGHNT and CDR2 FRNRAP. CDR3 DNA sequence: TGTGCCGGAGAGCGGGGAGGTCCCTACGAGCAGTACTTC. Protein sequence: CAGERGGPYEQYF. The whole variable domain, filled in from reference TRBV12-5 and TRBJ2-7, reads DARVTQTPRHKVTEMGQEVTMRCQPILGHNTVFWYRQTMMQGLELLAYFRNRAPLDDSGMPKDRFSAEMPDATLATLKIQPSEPRDSAVYFCAGERGGPYEQYFGPGTRLTVT.

Ten or more counts support this clonotype. The chain recombines TRBV4-2 with TRBJ2-1, with 13 bases fitting TRBD2. CDR1 and CDR2 (germline): LGHNA, YNFKEQ. The length of the CDR3 is 19 residues. The V and J ends lost 4 bases and 2 bases, in that order; junction bases with no gene match: 11. Written as DNA, the CDR3 is TGTGCCAGCAGCCCACATACTAGCGGGGGGGCAATCCCCTACAATGAGCAGTTCTTC. This translates into CASSPHTSGGAIPYNEQFF.

Worth noting for this clonotype: Without the conserved terminal phenylalanine or tryptophan, this CDR3 likely stems from a read error. The chain links TRBV25-1 to TRBJ2-1; D perhaps matches TRBD1 (6 bases). Germline loops: CDR1 MGHDK, CDR2 SYGVNS. The CDR3 loop spans 17 amino acids. Trimming left V 5 bases short and J 4 bases short, with 21 bases between. CDR3 region: CASSPDALAGAYNEQFY. The CDR3 nucleotides are TGTGCCAGCAGTCCCGATGCGCTGGCAGGGGCGTACAATGAGCAGTTCTAC.